Included here is one TCR beta chain sequence, with context. What this receptor recognizes is not known. Per-nucleotide qualities are absent, and no much larger clonotype sits a single base away. This entry comes from a study of shared clonotypes between healthy human individuals (dated by TCRdb to 2020 to 2021). For the wider study: The cohort included three men and a couple of women between 18 and 49 years of age. To estimate repertoire size and how much clonotype sharing occurs between individuals, the study deeply sequenced the blood TCR repertoires of five healthy adults. Different laboratories and diverse techniques were used to prepare libraries and sequence TCR repertoires, to increase sequencing depth and limit assay-specific biases. Between about 0.8 and 9 billion PBMCs per donor were obtained by leukapheresis. For each donor, three plates each were used for CD4 naive and CD4 memory, two plates were used for CD8 naive, and one plate was used for CD8 memory.

The study at large found these results: Sharing across several donors was observed for approximately 4.6% of naive CD4, about 4% of naive CD8, over 2% of memory CD4, and about 0.39% of memory CD8 clonotypes. Larger estimated clonotype richness was generally found for naive subsets than for memory subsets. Rarefaction of sorted-subset datasets indicated incomplete sequencing despite the large sequencing depth. Higher generation probabilities were observed for clonotypes shared by all four sorted-subset donors than for non-shared clonotypes. Only blood was sampled, and tissue TCR repertoires likely differ from those in blood. Pairwise subsampling indicated that sequencing depth was expected to affect the degree of clonotype sharing among donors. Because the study included only a small number of donors, the genetic and exposure-history diversity represented was limited.

Healthy HIV-negative adults with no recently reported acute infections or vaccinations were included as donors. Every donor was a Caucasian adult residing in Nashville, Tennessee, USA. CD4+ T cells were enriched through magnetic negative selection, after which naive cells were positively selected on CD45RA and the remaining negative fraction served as the memory subset. Blood was obtained by leukapheresis, after which PBMCs were separated by Ficoll-Histopaque density gradient centrifugation and cryopreserved in liquid nitrogen vapor phase. Analytical flow cytometry was used to check the purity and quantity of every magnetically sorted T cell population. Genomic DNA was isolated from each sorted fraction and quantified by UV absorbance on a Nanodrop 2000c. Using the deep immunoSEQ assay, TCR CDR3 regions were amplified from genomic DNA by multiplex PCR. Genomic DNA extracted from each cell subset was distributed evenly over all wells of several immunoSEQ 96-well plates, and each plate served as one replicate. For sorted subsets, around 0.2 ug genomic DNA, equal to about 30,000 T cell genomes, was loaded into each replicate PCR. The purified libraries were quantified using a Qubit 3.0 fluorometer, sized with a Bioanalyzer 2100, and then quantified again using the KAPA Library Quantification kit. Every immunoSEQ 96-well plate was sequenced on a dedicated single-read 150-cycle Illumina NextSeq 550 flow cell. The paper's data handling went like this. The immunoSEQ output contained only junctional sequences without quality scores, so filtering could not match that applied to full-length reads. To assign V/J genes and CDR3, sequences were annotated using PyIR, a Python wrapper for IgBLAST v1.9, with IMGT germline references. Reads with weak V/J assignments (E-value above 1e-6), missing CDR3, stop codons, out-of-frame junctions, or ambiguous translated residues were removed. V3J clonotypes were defined by identical inferred V gene, J gene, and CDR3 amino acid sequence. Percentage overlap between repertoires was calculated by dividing the number of shared unique clonotypes by the size of the smaller repertoire. RTK rarefaction, the Chao1 estimator, and Recon v2.1 estimates of unobserved clonotypes were used to assess repertoire richness. Generation probabilities were computed with OLGA for all TCRbeta clonotypes obtained by the gDNA method from a few donors. Held by TCRdb, this immuneACCESS table contains in-frame sequences only and omits some clones. Under half of the omission traces to an unresolved V gene where checked; the cause of the rest is unknown. That table gives V, J and clone size, and the DNA gave D and trimming. The sample table records 900,000 to 1,200,000 clones; approximately 80% of these occur just once. The ten largest clones capture around 0.61% of the sample.

V drops 1 base and J drops 6 bases, leaving 13 bases in between. From the cysteine up to the phenylalanine, the CDR3 has a length of 15 residues. Only CDR3 DNA remains: 45 bases, in frame from the first base. CDR1 MDHEN and CDR2 SYDVKM were looked up in the germline V gene. Sequenced input: memory CD4+ T cells from PBMCs. The cell subset or site label for this specimen denotes: CD45RA-negative fraction. This TCR was recovered from a man aged 18 to 35 in good health. Some clones in this sample may be carry-over from other donors' samples. Recombination joined TRBV28 with TRBJ2-1, with the D gene tentatively TRBD1 or TRBD2, based on 6 matching bases in each. The DNA sequence is given as TGTGCCAGCAGTTTATTGGGGGGCGAAGGCAATGAGCAGTTCTTC. It is translated as CASSLLGGEGNEQFF. Full variable domain (CDR3 extended with the reference TRBV28 and TRBJ2-1 proteins): DVKVTQSSRYLVKRTGEKVFLECVQDMDHENMFWYRQDPGLGLRLIYFSYDVKMKEKGDIPEGYSVSREKKERFSLILESASTNQTSMYLCASSLLGGEGNEQFFGPGTRLTVL.